The table lists the clone carrying this T cell receptor (beta chain) with a few counts. Its antigen is unidentified. This CDR3 is built from 16 residues. Germline V CDR1 and CDR2: WNHNN, SYGVQD (reference sequence). The V end lost 3 bases, the J end lost 0 bases, and 12 bases lay between the germline ends. The sample is drawn from a study of post-analysis software for immune sequencing data. Across the study: Secondary progressive, relapsing-remitting and progressive-relapsing multiple sclerosis were among the included disease courses. Overall study findings and caveats: About five TRBV segments, including TRBV5-6, TRBV5-1 and TRBV20-1, were more frequent in patients than controls. By F measure, strong co-clustering occurred among samples prepared in the same batch. Normalized Chao1 diversity in multiple sclerosis patients fell significantly below that of controls.

Tagging with unique molecular identifiers was a feature of the TCR beta cDNA libraries. Some 500,000 cDNA molecules were obtained per 1 to 10 million input T cells. TCRdb redid the calling of the PCR reads with MiXCR, one entry per CDR3 protein. The sample lists hundreds of thousands of distinct CDR3 sequences; less than 35% were seen once. This receptor was obtained from a girl aged 10-17 years with multiple sclerosis. V usage is TRBV10-1 and J usage is TRBJ2-1; D unresolved. The sample comprised blood. The CDR3 is CASSDLAASSYNEQFF. The CDR3, as DNA: TGCGCCAGCAGTGATCTTGCGGCAAGCTCCTACAATGAGCAGTTCTTC.